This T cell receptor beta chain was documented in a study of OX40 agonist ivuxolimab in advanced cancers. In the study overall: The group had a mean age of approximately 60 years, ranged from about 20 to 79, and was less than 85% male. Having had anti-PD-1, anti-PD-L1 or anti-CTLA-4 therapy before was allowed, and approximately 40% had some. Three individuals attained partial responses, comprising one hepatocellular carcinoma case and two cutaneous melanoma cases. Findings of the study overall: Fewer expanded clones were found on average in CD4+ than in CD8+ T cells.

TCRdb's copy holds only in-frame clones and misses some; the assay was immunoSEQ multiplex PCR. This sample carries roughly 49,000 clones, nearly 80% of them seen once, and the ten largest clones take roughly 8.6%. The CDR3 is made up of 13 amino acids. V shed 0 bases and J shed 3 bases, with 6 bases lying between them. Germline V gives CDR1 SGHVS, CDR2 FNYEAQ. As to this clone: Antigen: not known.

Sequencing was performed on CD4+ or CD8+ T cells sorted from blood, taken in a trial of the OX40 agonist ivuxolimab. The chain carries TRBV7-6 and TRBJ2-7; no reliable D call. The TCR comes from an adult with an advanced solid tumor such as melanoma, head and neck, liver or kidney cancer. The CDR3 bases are TGTGCCAGCAGCTTAGCTCTAGACTACGAGCAGTACTTC. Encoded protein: CASSLALDYEQYF.